Listed below are T cell receptor beta chains from one sample, sequenced in a study of cytomegalovirus exposure and HLA in healthy donors. Sequenced by immunoSEQ multiplex PCR; TCRdb stores in-frame clones only, minus some. The table lists some 170,000 clones, around nine tenths of them singletons, with less than 3.5% in the top ten. The source material was PBMCs. All receptors come from a man aged 18 to 30 in good health and CMV-seropositive. CDR3s include the opening cysteine and the closing phenylalanine or tryptophan. A D gene is named only where the DNA matches it firmly.

J | V | D | CDR3
TRBJ2-4 | TRBV10-3 | . | CAISADFGGTKNIQYF
TRBJ1-1 | TRBV4-3 | TRBD1 | CASSQLDRVSGEAFF
TRBJ2-1 | TRBV7-8 | TRBD2 | CASSILAVTHNEQFF
TRBJ2-1 | TRBV5-6 | TRBD2 | CASSLESSGGAYNEQFF
TRBJ1-1 | TRBV30 | . | CAWSRGANTEAFF
TRBJ2-1 | TRBV15 | TRBD2 | CATRKLAGANEQFF
TRBJ2-1 | TRBV11-2 | . | CASSLDGGGEQFF
TRBJ2-1 | TRBV5-8 | TRBD2 | CASSLEAGAYNEQFF
TRBJ2-3 | TRBV9 | TRBD2 | CASSLYGAGGLKEQYF
TRBJ1-2 | TRBV28 | TRBD1 | CASSLLPGQGYGYTF
TRBJ1-5 | TRBV7-2 | . | CASSLIRSPNQPQHF
TRBJ2-5 | TRBV13 | . | CASSFSSRTQYF
TRBJ1-2 | TRBV6-5 | . | CASSYSGYYGYTF
TRBJ2-7 | TRBV29-1 | TRBD2 | CSVPGLGGEQYF
TRBJ1-1 | TRBV6-4 | . | CASSEAGGNTEAFF
TRBJ1-1 | TRBV7-9 | . | CASSPPLGGRVSGTEAFF
TRBJ2-1 | TRBV9 | . | CASSPLALGGNEQFF
TRBJ1-2 | TRBV27 | TRBD1 | CASSLLGDRDNGYTF
TRBJ2-1 | TRBV2 | TRBD2 | CASSRRLLAGGSSYNEQFF
TRBJ1-3 | TRBV30 | . | CAWKLQGRNTIYF
TRBJ2-1 | TRBV5-1 | TRBD1 | CASSPTGLDEQFF
TRBJ1-5 | TRBV27 | . | CASSLGLYQPQHF
TRBJ2-7 | TRBV6-1 | . | CASSLDSTNPYEQYF
TRBJ1-2 | TRBV4-2 | . | CASSQEGPNGYTF
TRBJ2-7 | TRBV4-1 | TRBD1 | CASSPAAGTGGYEQYF
TRBJ1-2 | TRBV6-1 | . | CASSWGTSIYGYTF
TRBJ2-3 | TRBV9 | . | CASSVVAGATDTQYF
TRBJ1-5 | TRBV10-3 | TRBD1 | CAISVGDRSNQPQHF
TRBJ1-2 | TRBV5-1 | . | CASSLVHGNDGYTF
TRBJ2-7 | TRBV6-6 | TRBD1 | CASSYDRVSYEQYF
TRBJ2-5 | TRBV6-6 | . | CASSVSRGYQETQYF
TRBJ1-1 | TRBV4-3 | TRBD1 | CASSQDVFGTGEAFF
TRBJ2-7 | TRBV7-9 | TRBD1 | CASSSGQETYEQYF
TRBJ1-3 | TRBV4-3 | TRBD1 | CASSLSETGGAGNTIYF
TRBJ1-3 | TRBV9 | TRBD1 | CASSLSPGQGSSILPRGNTIYF
TRBJ2-3 | TRBV15 | . | CATSTHGMVTDTQYF
TRBJ1-2 | TRBV6-1 | TRBD1 | CASSSLGGTGDGYTF
TRBJ1-2 | TRBV27 | . | CASSFLTGPYGYTF
TRBJ1-6 | TRBV7-8 | TRBD1 | CASSSQQGVRNSPLHF
TRBJ1-2 | TRBV5-4 | TRBD1 | CASSSRQGLDGYTF
TRBJ1-5 | TRBV7-6 | TRBD1 | CASSSGTGERNQPQHF
TRBJ1-2 | TRBV11-2 | . | CASSLPGPYGYTF
TRBJ2-7 | TRBV6-5 | . | CASNPGSTWHEQYF
TRBJ2-5 | TRBV28 | . | CASSLSKGRRQETQYF
TRBJ2-1 | TRBV13 | . | CASSLSGFMGEQFF
TRBJ1-1 | TRBV4-3 | TRBD1 | CASRKSGQSQSEAFF
TRBJ1-3 | TRBV4-3 | . | CASSRGTNGNTIYF
TRBJ1-2 | TRBV6-5 | TRBD1 | CASRDRGPDNYGYTF
TRBJ1-5 | TRBV19 | . | CASSIIQGGGNQPQHF
TRBJ1-2 | TRBV18 | . | CASSPDSMEGYTF
TRBJ2-2 | TRBV7-3 | TRBD2 | CASSLTSGTYTGELFF
TRBJ1-2 | TRBV7-9 | . | CASSSKTEGQGYYGYTF
TRBJ2-7 | TRBV7-2 | TRBD1 | CASSLRFWVEDRASYEQYF
TRBJ2-7 | TRBV6-5 | TRBD2 | CASSPRSSGTYEQYF
TRBJ2-7 | TRBV5-1 | TRBD2 | CASSLTLGGGPTYEQYF
TRBJ2-1 | TRBV4-1 | . | CASSPSHRPNEQFF
TRBJ1-2 | TRBV6-5 | . | CASSANPLWRGYTF